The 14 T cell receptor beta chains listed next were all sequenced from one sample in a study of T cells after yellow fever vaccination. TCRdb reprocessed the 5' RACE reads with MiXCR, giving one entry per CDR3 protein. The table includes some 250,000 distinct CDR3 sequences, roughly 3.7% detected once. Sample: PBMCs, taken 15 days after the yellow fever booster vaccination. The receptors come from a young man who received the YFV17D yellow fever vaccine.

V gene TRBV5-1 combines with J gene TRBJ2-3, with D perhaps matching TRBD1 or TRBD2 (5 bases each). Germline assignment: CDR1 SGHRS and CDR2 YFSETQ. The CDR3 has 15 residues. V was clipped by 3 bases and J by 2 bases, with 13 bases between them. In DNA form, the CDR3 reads TGCGCCAGCAGCTCCCGGGACGCTTACACAGATACGCAGTATTTT. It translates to CASSSRDAYTDTQYF.

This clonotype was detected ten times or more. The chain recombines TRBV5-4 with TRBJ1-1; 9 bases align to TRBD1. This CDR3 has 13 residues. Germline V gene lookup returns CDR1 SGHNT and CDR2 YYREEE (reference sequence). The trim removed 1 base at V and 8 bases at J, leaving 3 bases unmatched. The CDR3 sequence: CASSLTGGREAFF. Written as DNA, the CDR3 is TGTGCCAGCAGCTTGACAGGGGGCCGGGAAGCTTTCTTT.

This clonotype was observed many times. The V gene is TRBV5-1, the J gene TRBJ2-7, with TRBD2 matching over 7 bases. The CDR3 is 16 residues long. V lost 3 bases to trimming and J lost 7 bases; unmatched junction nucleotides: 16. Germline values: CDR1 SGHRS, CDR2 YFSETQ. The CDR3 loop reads CASSWRDGLAGAEQYF. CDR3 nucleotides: TGCGCCAGCAGCTGGAGAGATGGTTTAGCGGGTGCGGAGCAGTACTTC.

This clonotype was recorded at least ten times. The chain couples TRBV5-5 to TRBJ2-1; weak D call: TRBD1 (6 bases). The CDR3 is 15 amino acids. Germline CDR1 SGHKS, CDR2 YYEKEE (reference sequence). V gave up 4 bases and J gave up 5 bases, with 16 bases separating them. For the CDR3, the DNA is TGTGCCAGCAGCCGATCTTCGGACAGTAACAATGAGCAGTTCTTC. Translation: CASSRSSDSNNEQFF.

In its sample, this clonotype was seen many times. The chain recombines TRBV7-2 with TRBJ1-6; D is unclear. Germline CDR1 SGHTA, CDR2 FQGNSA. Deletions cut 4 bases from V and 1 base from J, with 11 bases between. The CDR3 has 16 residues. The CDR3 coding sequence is TGTGCCAGCAGCTCACCCAAAGGGTCCTATAATTCACCCCTCCACTTT. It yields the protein CASSSPKGSYNSPLHF. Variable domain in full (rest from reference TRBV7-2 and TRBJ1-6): GAGVSQSPSNKVTEKGKDVELRCDPISGHTALYWYRQSLGQGLEFLIYFQGNSAPDKSGLPSDRFSAERTGGSVSTLTIQRTQQEDSAVYLCASSSPKGSYNSPLHFGNGTRLTVT.

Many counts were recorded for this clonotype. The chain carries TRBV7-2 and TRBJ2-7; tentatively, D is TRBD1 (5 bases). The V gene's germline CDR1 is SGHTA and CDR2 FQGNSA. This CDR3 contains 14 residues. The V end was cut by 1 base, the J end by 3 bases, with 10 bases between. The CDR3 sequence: CASSLVAGYYEQYF. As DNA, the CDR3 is TGTGCCAGCAGCTTAGTGGCAGGGTACTACGAGCAGTACTTC.

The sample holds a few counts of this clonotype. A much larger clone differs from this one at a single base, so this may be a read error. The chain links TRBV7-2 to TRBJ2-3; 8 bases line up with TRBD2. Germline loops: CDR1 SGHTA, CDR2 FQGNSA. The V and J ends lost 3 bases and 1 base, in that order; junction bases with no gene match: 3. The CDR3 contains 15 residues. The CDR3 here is CASSFTGGGTDTQYF. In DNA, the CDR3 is TGTGCCAGCAGCTTCACCGGGGGGGGCACAGATACGCAGTATTTT.

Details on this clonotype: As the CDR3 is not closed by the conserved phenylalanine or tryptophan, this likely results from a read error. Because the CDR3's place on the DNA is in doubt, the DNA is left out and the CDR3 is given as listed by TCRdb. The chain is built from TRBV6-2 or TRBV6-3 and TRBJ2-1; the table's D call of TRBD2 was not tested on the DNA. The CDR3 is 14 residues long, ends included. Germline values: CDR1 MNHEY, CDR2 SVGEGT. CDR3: CASSSIQRTAQIVV.

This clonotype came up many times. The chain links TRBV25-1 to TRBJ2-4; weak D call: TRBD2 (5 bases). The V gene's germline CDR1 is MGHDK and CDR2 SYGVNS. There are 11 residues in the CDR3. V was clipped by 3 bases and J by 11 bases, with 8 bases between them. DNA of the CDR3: TGTGCCAGCAGTGACGGGGAATTTCAGTACTTC. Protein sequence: CASSDGEFQYF.

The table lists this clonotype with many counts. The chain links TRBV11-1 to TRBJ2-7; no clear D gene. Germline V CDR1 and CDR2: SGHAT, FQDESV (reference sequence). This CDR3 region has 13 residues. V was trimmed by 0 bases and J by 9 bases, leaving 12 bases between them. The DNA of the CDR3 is TGTGCCAGCAGCTTAGCCGGCGGTGGTGGGCAGTACGTC. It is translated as CASSLAGGGGQYV.

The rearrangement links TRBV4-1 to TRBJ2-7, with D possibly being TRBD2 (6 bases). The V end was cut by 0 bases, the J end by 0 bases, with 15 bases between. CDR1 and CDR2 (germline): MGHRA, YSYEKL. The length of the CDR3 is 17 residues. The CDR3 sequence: CASSQDHARLVSYEQYF. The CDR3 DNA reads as TGCGCCAGCAGCCAAGACCACGCACGACTAGTCTCCTACGAGCAGTACTTC.

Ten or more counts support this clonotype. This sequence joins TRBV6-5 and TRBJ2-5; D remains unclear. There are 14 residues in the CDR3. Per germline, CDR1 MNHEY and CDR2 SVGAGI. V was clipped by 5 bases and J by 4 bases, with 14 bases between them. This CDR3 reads CASSTFGRSETQYF. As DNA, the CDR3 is TGTGCCAGCAGTACTTTTGGGCGATCAGAGACCCAGTACTTC.

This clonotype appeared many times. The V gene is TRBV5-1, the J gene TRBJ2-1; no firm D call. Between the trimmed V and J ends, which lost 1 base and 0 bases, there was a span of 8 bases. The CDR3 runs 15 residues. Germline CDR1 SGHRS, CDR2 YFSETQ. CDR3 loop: CASSLIQFSYNEQFF. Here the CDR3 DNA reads TGCGCCAGCAGCTTGATCCAGTTCTCCTACAATGAGCAGTTCTTC.

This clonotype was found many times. The CDR3 DNA is TGTGCCAGCAGCACACCCGGGACAGGGTCGTCCGGGGAGCTGTTTTTT. It yields the protein CASSTPGTGSSGELFF. V usage is TRBV7-9 and J usage is TRBJ2-2; 9 nucleotides align to TRBD1. J was trimmed by 6 bases and V by 5 bases; bases with no gene match: 10. Germline V gene lookup returns CDR1 SEHNR and CDR2 FQNEAQ (reference sequence). This CDR3 is 16 amino acids long.